A single sample gave rise to the 3 T cell receptor beta chains below, sequenced in a study of T cells in Graves' hyperthyroidism and ophthalmopathy. RNA transcripts yielded amplified TCR beta CDR3 regions. When the TCR CDR3 underwent first-round RT-PCR, the HTBI primer set was used. TCRdb redid the calling of the multiplex PCR reads with MiXCR, one entry per CDR3 protein. The data contain 300,000 to 350,000 distinct CDR3 sequences, approximately 17% of them singletons. The sequencing sample was made of blood. Every receptor here comes from a young man with Graves' hyperthyroidism.

The V gene is TRBV29-1, the J gene TRBJ2-2, with 7 nucleotides matching TRBD2. This CDR3 contains 12 residues. The trim removed 5 bases at V and 6 bases at J, leaving 3 bases unmatched. Germline V CDR1 and CDR2: SQVTM, ANQGSEA. The CDR3 is CSVRAGAGELFF. Here the CDR3 DNA reads TGCAGCGTTCGGGCGGGGGCCGGGGAGCTGTTTTTT.

This clonotype was detected many times. The genes are TRBV6-1 and TRBJ1-1; D not certain. CDR3 size: 11 residues. Germline V gives CDR1 MNHNS, CDR2 SASEGT. V was trimmed by 5 bases and J by 10 bases, leaving 11 bases between them. CDR3 DNA sequence: TGTGCCAGCAGTTATAGCTCCAGAGCTTTCTTT. It codes for CASSYSSRAFF.

This clonotype was seen at least ten times. V usage is TRBV12-3 or TRBV12-4 and J usage is TRBJ2-3, with D perhaps TRBD2 (5 bases). The CDR3 is 16 amino acids. V lost 2 bases and J lost 3, with 15 bases in between. The CDR3 loop reads CASSLPWGRRTDTQYF. DNA for the CDR3: TGTGCCAGCAGTTTACCATGGGGAAGGAGGACAGATACGCAGTATTTT.